One sample yielded the 21 T cell receptor beta chains listed below, sequenced in a study of cytomegalovirus exposure and HLA in healthy donors. Profiled with immunoSEQ multiplex PCR; TCRdb holds only in-frame clones, not every one. The sample records approximately 210,000 clones, 88% being singletons. Sequencing was performed on PBMCs. The receptors here all came from a woman aged 18-29 years in good health and CMV-seronegative.

This clone showed up just once. J is TRBJ1-1 and V is TRBV29-1; D is perhaps TRBD1 (6 bases). Trimming removed 1 base from V and 6 bases from J, with 18 bases in between. This CDR3 is 15 amino acids long. The germline V gene encodes CDR1 SQVTM and CDR2 ANQGSEA. The CDR3 sequence is CSVEGGPGLPAEAFF. CDR3 in DNA: TGCAGCGTTGAAGGGGGGCCGGGGCTCCCAGCTGAAGCTTTCTTT.

Worth noting for this clone: A junction end diverges from the germline sequence, so it may reflect a read error. The rearrangement uses TRBV28 and TRBJ2-3; unclear D gene. The germline V gene has CDR1 MDHEN and CDR2 SYDVKM. The CDR3 has 13 amino acids. As DNA, the CDR3 is TGTGCCAGCAGTTTACAGAGCACAGATATGCAGTATTTT. Its protein product is CASSLQSTDMQYF.

This clone was seen only once. The rearrangement joins TRBV28 to TRBJ1-2, with 7 bases lining up with TRBD1. After removal of 3 bases from V and 4 bases from J, the junction contained 5 bases not matched to a gene. CDR1 and CDR2 from the germline V gene are MDHEN and SYDVKM. The CDR3 contains 14 residues. The CDR3 reads CASSFGAGGYGYTF. The DNA for the CDR3 is TGTGCCAGCAGTTTTGGCGCAGGGGGCTATGGCTACACCTTC.

This clone showed up just once. The gene calls are TRBV5-5 and TRBJ1-5; 8 nucleotides match TRBD1. After removal of 4 bases from V and 1 base from J, the junction contained 4 bases not matched to a gene. Germline CDR1 is SGHKS and CDR2 is YYEKEE (reference sequence). This CDR3 has 15 amino acids. The CDR3 sequence: CASSVRQGSNQPQHF. The CDR3 region has the DNA TGTGCCAGCAGCGTAAGACAGGGGAGCAATCAGCCCCAGCATTTT.

J is TRBJ2-7 and V is TRBV11-2; D is possibly TRBD2 (6 bases). CDR1 and CDR2 from the germline V gene are SGHAT and FQNNGV. Trimming cost V 4 bases and J 3 bases, with 13 bases left between them. The CDR3 loop spans 14 amino acids. As DNA, the CDR3 is TGTGCCAGCAGCTCTCTCTGGGGGGACTACGAGCAGTACTTC. Translated, it gives CASSSLWGDYEQYF. Full variable domain (missing parts from reference TRBV11-2 and TRBJ2-7): EAGVAQSPRYKIIEKRQSVAFWCNPISGHATLYWYQQILGQGPKLLIQFQNNGVVDDSQLPKDRFSAERLKGVDSTLKIQPAKLEDSAVYLCASSSLWGDYEQYFGPGTRLTVT.

The CDR3 sequence is CASSLDRREQYF. CDR3 in DNA: TGTGCCAGCTCACTGGACAGGCGGGAGCAGTACTTC. The chain combines TRBV18 with TRBJ2-7, with 7 nucleotides matching TRBD1. Unmatched junction bases numbered 4, after V lost 4 bases and J lost 7 bases. Germline V CDR1 and CDR2: KGHSH, LQKENI. The CDR3 is 12 residues long.

This sequence joins TRBV28 and TRBJ1-4; 9 positions match TRBD1. The CDR3 spans 14 residues. CDR1 MDHEN and CDR2 SYDVKM come from the germline V gene. V shed 4 bases and J 8 bases; nucleotides not matched to a gene: 5. The CDR3 DNA sequence: TGTGCCAGCAGTTCCGGGACAGGGCTGGAAAAACTGTTTTTT. Translation gives CASSSGTGLEKLFF.

This chain uses TRBV5-5 with TRBJ2-3; 7 bases match TRBD1. CDR1 is SGHKS and CDR2 is YYEKEE in the germline V gene (reference sequence). This CDR3 spans 19 amino acids. The junction had 15 bases not matched to a gene; V was cut back by 1 base and J by 1 base. This CDR3 is CASSLYGRDSGSRTDTQYF. The CDR3 DNA is TGTGCCAGCAGCTTGTATGGTAGGGACAGCGGATCCCGCACAGATACGCAGTATTTT.

The chain recombines TRBV5-6 with TRBJ2-7; TRBD2 aligns across 9 bases. The ends lost 0 bases at V and 2 bases at J; junction bases unmatched: 6. Germline V gene lookup returns CDR1 SGHDT and CDR2 YYEEEE. There are 16 residues in the CDR3. In nucleotides, the CDR3 is TGTGCCAGCAGCTTGGGCCCTAGCGGGGACACCTACGAGCAGTACTTC. Encoded protein: CASSLGPSGDTYEQYF. The full variable domain, in which reference TRBV5-6 and TRBJ2-7 provide the parts outside the CDR3, is DAGVTQSPTHLIKTRGQQVTLRCSPKSGHDTVSWYQQALGQGPQFIFQYYEEEERQRGNFPDRFSGHQFPNYSSELNVNALLLGDSALYLCASSLGPSGDTYEQYFGPGTRLTVT.

The chain couples TRBV19 to TRBJ2-7; TRBD1 matches at 7 bases. CDR1 is LNHDA, CDR2 SQIVND, per germline (reference sequence). The CDR3 is 18 residues long. Trimming cost V 5 bases and J 6 bases; bases outside gene matches: 22. CDR3 DNA sequence: TGTGCCAGTAGTCCAGACAGGGCCATCGAGGGGCGGCTTAGCGAGCAGTACTTC. Its translation: CASSPDRAIEGRLSEQYF. Drawing the rest from reference TRBV19 and TRBJ2-7, the complete variable domain is DGGITQSPKYLFRKEGQNVTLSCEQNLNHDAMYWYRQDPGQGLRLIYYSQIVNDFQKGDIAEGYSVSREKKESFPLTVTSAQKNPTAFYLCASSPDRAIEGRLSEQYFGPGTRLTVT.

This chain joins TRBV29-1 and TRBJ2-5; D not resolved. Trimming shortened V by 4 bases and J by 3 bases, and 12 bases separated the two germline ends. Per germline, CDR1 SQVTM and CDR2 ANQGSEA. This CDR3 is 13 amino acids long. CDR3 in DNA: TGCAGCGTTGTTTTCACTTTGGAAGAGACCCAGTACTTC. Translating it yields CSVVFTLEETQYF.

The chain combines TRBV7-9 with TRBJ1-1; 9 bases match TRBD1. V gave up 4 bases and J gave up 6 bases; unmatched junction bases: 9. The germline V gene encodes CDR1 SEHNR and CDR2 FQNEAQ (reference sequence). This CDR3 comprises 15 residues. As DNA, the CDR3 is TGTGCCAGCAGCTCAACGGGACAGGGAGGTGCTGAAGCTTTCTTT. Translation: CASSSTGQGGAEAFF. The full variable domain, rest sourced from reference TRBV7-9 and TRBJ1-1, is DTGVSQNPRHKITKRGQNVTFRCDPISEHNRLYWYRQTLGQGPEFLTYFQNEAQLEKSRLLSDRFSAERPKGSFSTLEIQRTEQGDSAMYLCASSSTGQGGAEAFFGQGTRLTVV.

This chain connects TRBV19 to TRBJ2-2; no firm D call. CDR3 length: 11 amino acids. Trimming shortened V by 9 bases and J by 1 base, and 3 bases separated the two germline ends. Germline CDR1 and CDR2: LNHDA and SQIVND (reference sequence). The DNA for the CDR3 is TGTGCCAGCCGGAACACCGGGGAGCTGTTTTTT. The encoded protein is CASRNTGELFF.

The chain joins TRBV15 to TRBJ1-1; a weak D match, TRBD1 (5 bases). The CDR3 extends over 14 amino acids. Trimming stripped 0 bases from V and 7 bases from J, with 12 bases between. Germline assignment: CDR1 LNHNV and CDR2 YYDKDF (reference sequence). The CDR3 is CATSRDRQPLEAFF. CDR3 bases: TGTGCCACCAGCAGAGACCGACAGCCACTTGAAGCTTTCTTT. Full variable domain (missing parts from reference TRBV15 and TRBJ1-1): DAMVIQNPRYQVTQFGKPVTLSCSQTLNHNVMYWYQQKSSQAPKLLFHYYDKDFNNEADTPDNFQSRRPNTSFCFLDIRSPGLGDTAMYLCATSRDRQPLEAFFGQGTRLTVV.

Points on this clone: Other DNA sequences from this sample encode an identical CDR3 as well. This chain connects TRBV27 to TRBJ2-1, with 13 bases aligning to TRBD2. Germline CDR1 MNHEY, CDR2 SMNVEV (reference sequence). The CDR3 runs to 15 residues. The J segment lost 7 bases and the V segment lost 6 bases, leaving 6 bases of the junction unmatched. CDR3: CASSPGTSGINEQFF. As DNA, the CDR3 is TGTGCCAGCAGCCCCGGGACTAGCGGGATTAATGAGCAGTTCTTC.

The CDR3 DNA reads TGTGCCAGCATGCTCGCAGGGACAGATACGCAGTATTTT. Translated: CASMLAGTDTQYF. The chain uses TRBV27 and TRBJ2-3; D may be TRBD1 (5 bases). Between the trimmed V and J ends, which lost 7 bases and 3 bases, there was a span of 11 bases. CDR1 and CDR2 (germline): MNHEY, SMNVEV (reference sequence). The CDR3 covers 13 residues.

The genes are TRBV4-3 and TRBJ2-1; possibly TRBD2 for D (5 bases). Germline assignment: CDR1 LGHNA and CDR2 YSLEER. V shed 1 base and J shed 5 bases, with 12 bases lying between them. This CDR3 has 15 amino acids. The CDR3: CASSQAPRVDNEQFF. For the CDR3, the DNA is TGCGCCAGCAGCCAAGCCCCGAGGGTAGACAATGAGCAGTTCTTC.

The gene calls are TRBV28 and TRBJ2-7; 11 bases match TRBD2. V trimming: 6 bases; J trimming: 4 bases; junction bases outside the gene matches: 11. The CDR3 is made up of 16 amino acids. From germline, CDR1 is MDHEN and CDR2 SYDVKM. The CDR3 DNA reads TGTGCCAGCAGCCGGGGTGGGCTAGCGGGAGGATACGAGCAGTACTTC. Translation: CASSRGGLAGGYEQYF. Supplemented by reference TRBV28 and TRBJ2-7, the full variable domain reads DVKVTQSSRYLVKRTGEKVFLECVQDMDHENMFWYRQDPGLGLRLIYFSYDVKMKEKGDIPEGYSVSREKKERFSLILESASTNQTSMYLCASSRGGLAGGYEQYFGPGTRLTVT.

The chain couples TRBV4-1 to TRBJ1-1; possible D gene TRBD1, 5 bases. V was clipped by 1 base and J by 2 bases, with 11 bases between them. Germline CDR1 MGHRA, CDR2 YSYEKL. The CDR3 is 15 residues long. Here the CDR3 reads CASSQGPTANTEAFF. The CDR3 nucleotides are TGCGCCAGCAGCCAAGGACCGACAGCTAACACTGAAGCTTTCTTT.

The chain combines TRBV6-5 with TRBJ2-1; D is unclear. Germline CDR1 reads MNHEY; CDR2 reads SVGAGI. V was shortened by 6 bases and J by 8 bases, with 8 bases between the two germline ends. CDR3 length: 11 residues. The CDR3 nucleotides read TGTGCCAGCAGACGGGTGGATGAGCAGTTCTTC. Translated, it gives CASRRVDEQFF.

This clone came up a few times. The V gene is TRBV7-8, the J gene TRBJ2-5; TRBD1 matches 8 bases. The ends lost 0 bases at V and 7 bases at J; junction bases unmatched: 7. Germline V CDR1 and CDR2: SGHVS, FQNEAQ. This CDR3 spans 15 amino acids. CDR3 bases: TGTGCCAGCAGCTTAGCGGAACAGGGGGGTTGGACCCAGTACTTC. It encodes CASSLAEQGGWTQYF. Variable domain in full (rest from reference TRBV7-8 and TRBJ2-5): GAGVSQSPRYKVAKRGQDVALRCDPISGHVSLFWYQQALGQGPEFLTYFQNEAQLDKSGLPSDRFFAERPEGSVSTLKIQRTQQEDSAVYLCASSLAEQGGWTQYFGPGTRLLVL.